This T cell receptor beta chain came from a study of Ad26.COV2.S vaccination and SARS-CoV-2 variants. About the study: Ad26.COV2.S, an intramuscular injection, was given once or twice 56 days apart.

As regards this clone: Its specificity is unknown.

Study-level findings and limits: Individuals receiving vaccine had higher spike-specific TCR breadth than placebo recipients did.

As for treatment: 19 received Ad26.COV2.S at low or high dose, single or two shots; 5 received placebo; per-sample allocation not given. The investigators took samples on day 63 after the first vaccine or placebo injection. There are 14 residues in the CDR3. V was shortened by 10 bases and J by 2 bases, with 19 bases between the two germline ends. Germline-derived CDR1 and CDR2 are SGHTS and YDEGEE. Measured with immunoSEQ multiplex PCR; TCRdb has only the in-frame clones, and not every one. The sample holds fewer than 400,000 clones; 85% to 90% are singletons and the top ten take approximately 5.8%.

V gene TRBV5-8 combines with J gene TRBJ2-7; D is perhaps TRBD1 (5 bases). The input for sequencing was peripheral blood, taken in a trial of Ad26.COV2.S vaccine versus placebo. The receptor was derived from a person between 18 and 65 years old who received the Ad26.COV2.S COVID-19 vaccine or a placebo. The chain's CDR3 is CALPKGFSAYEQYV. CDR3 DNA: TGTGCCCTACCAAAGGGGTTTTCCGCCTACGAGCAGTACGTC.